This is a list of T cell receptor beta chains from one sample in a study of blood T cells in healthy people across ages. From the 5' RACE reads, TCRdb called clonotypes with MiXCR, one entry per CDR3 protein. The sample lists roughly 1,000,000 distinct CDR3 sequences; about 23% were seen once. This sample was shared with a second study, whose subject was T cells of mothers and their children.

Source material: blood. These receptor sequences come from a girl aged 2 to 9 in good health. Each CDR3 is given with its conserved first and last residue. Each record gives: J gene, V gene, D gene, clone size, CDR3 DNA, CDR3 protein. D genes are given only for firm matches. Where a row states a size, it is once, few, many or the class of an expanded clone; other rows omit it.

J gene: TRBJ2-1
V gene: TRBV20-1
D gene: NA
clone size: NA
CDR3 DNA: TGCAGTGCTAGAAGGGGGAGGGCCGGCGATGAGCAGTTCTTC
CDR3 protein: CSARRGRAGDEQFF

J gene: TRBJ1-1
V gene: TRBV28
D gene: NA
clone size: few
CDR3 DNA: TGTGCCAGCAGTTCCGCCATGAACACTGAAGCTTTCTTT
CDR3 protein: CASSSAMNTEAFF

J gene: TRBJ2-7
V gene: TRBV29-1
D gene: NA
clone size: NA
CDR3 DNA: TGCAGCGTCTCGTGGACCGCCCGGGGAGGCGAGCAGTACTTC
CDR3 protein: CSVSWTARGGEQYF

J gene: TRBJ2-7
V gene: TRBV27
D gene: TRBD2
clone size: NA
CDR3 DNA: TGTGCCAGCAGTTTATCGTTTTTGCTAGCGGAATCCTACGAGCAGTACTTC
CDR3 protein: CASSLSFLLAESYEQYF

J gene: TRBJ2-7
V gene: TRBV2
D gene: NA
clone size: few
CDR3 DNA: TGTGCCAGCAGTGGACACTCTCCCTACGAGCAGTACTTC
CDR3 protein: CASSGHSPYEQYF

J gene: TRBJ1-1
V gene: TRBV7-2
D gene: TRBD1
clone size: NA
CDR3 DNA: TGTGCCAGCAGCTTAGACAGGGGACGGTTCCTGGACACTGAAGCTTTCTTT
CDR3 protein: CASSLDRGRFLDTEAFF

J gene: TRBJ2-1
V gene: TRBV5-4
D gene: TRBD1
clone size: NA
CDR3 DNA: TGTGCCAGCAGCGAACGAGGGGGCCCAGACAATGAGCAGTTCTTC
CDR3 protein: CASSERGGPDNEQFF

J gene: TRBJ1-6
V gene: TRBV28
D gene: NA
clone size: few
CDR3 DNA: TGTGCCAGCAGTGGCCGGGTCCGGAATAATTCACCCCTCCACTTT
CDR3 protein: CASSGRVRNNSPLHF

J gene: TRBJ2-2
V gene: TRBV5-1
D gene: NA
clone size: NA
CDR3 DNA: TGCGCCAGCAGCTTAATGAGGGACACCGGGGAGCTGTTTTTT
CDR3 protein: CASSLMRDTGELFF

J gene: TRBJ2-1
V gene: TRBV3-1
D gene: NA
clone size: NA
CDR3 DNA: TGTGCCAGCGGCCAATCCGGGGGCAATGAGCAGTTCTTC
CDR3 protein: CASGQSGGNEQFF

J gene: TRBJ2-1
V gene: TRBV20-1
D gene: NA
clone size: NA
CDR3 DNA: TGCAGTGCTAGTGGGTACGATGAGCAGTTCTTC
CDR3 protein: CSASGYDEQFF

J gene: TRBJ2-3
V gene: TRBV12-3/TRBV12-4
D gene: TRBD2
clone size: many
CDR3 DNA: TGTGCCAGCAGATTACTAGCGGGCCGCGGAGATACGCAGTATTTT
CDR3 protein: CASRLLAGRGDTQYF

J gene: TRBJ2-3
V gene: TRBV28
D gene: NA
clone size: NA
CDR3 DNA: TGTGCCAGCAGTTTACAGGGACGGGGGTACCGCACAGATACGCAGTATTTT
CDR3 protein: CASSLQGRGYRTDTQYF

J gene: TRBJ2-1
V gene: TRBV20-1
D gene: NA
clone size: NA
CDR3 DNA: TGCAGTGCTACTTATCGTCCGGGCCCGGAAAGGAATGAGCAGTTCTTC
CDR3 protein: CSATYRPGPERNEQFF

J gene: TRBJ2-3
V gene: TRBV20-1
D gene: TRBD2
clone size: NA
CDR3 DNA: TGCAGTGCTAGAACGCTCCGAGGACTAGCGGGTTCAGATACGCAGTATTTT
CDR3 protein: CSARTLRGLAGSDTQYF

J gene: TRBJ2-5
V gene: TRBV11-3
D gene: TRBD1
clone size: few
CDR3 DNA: TGTGCCAGCAGCTTATATTCGGGACAGTACCAAGAGACCCAGTACTTC
CDR3 protein: CASSLYSGQYQETQYF

J gene: TRBJ2-5
V gene: TRBV9
D gene: TRBD2
clone size: NA
CDR3 DNA: TGTGCCAGCAGCGTCTCCGGGACTAGTAATAAAGAGACCCAGTACTTC
CDR3 protein: CASSVSGTSNKETQYF

J gene: TRBJ1-2
V gene: TRBV12-3/TRBV12-4
D gene: NA
clone size: few
CDR3 DNA: TGTGCCAGCAGAATGACCGGTTATGGCTACACCTTC
CDR3 protein: CASRMTGYGYTF

J gene: TRBJ1-2
V gene: TRBV7-2
D gene: NA
clone size: NA
CDR3 DNA: TGTGCCAGCAGCTCAAACCTACAGGGTGGCTACACCTTC
CDR3 protein: CASSSNLQGGYTF

J gene: TRBJ2-1
V gene: TRBV10-3
D gene: NA
clone size: NA
CDR3 DNA: TGTGCCATCAGGGCGGACGAGGACAGCGGGCCTTCTTACAATGAGCAGTTCTTC
CDR3 protein: CAIRADEDSGPSYNEQFF

J gene: TRBJ2-5
V gene: TRBV3-1
D gene: TRBD2
clone size: few
CDR3 DNA: TGTGCCAGCAGCCAAGATCCTAGCGGCCAAGAGACCCAGTACTTC
CDR3 protein: CASSQDPSGQETQYF

J gene: TRBJ2-5
V gene: TRBV6-6
D gene: TRBD2
clone size: NA
CDR3 DNA: TGTGCCAGCAGTTACGTAGCGGGAGCGGCAGAGACCCAGTACTTC
CDR3 protein: CASSYVAGAAETQYF

J gene: TRBJ2-7
V gene: TRBV29-1
D gene: TRBD1
clone size: few
CDR3 DNA: TGCAGCGCTGGAAGACAGGGACGGACCTACGAGCAGTACTTC
CDR3 protein: CSAGRQGRTYEQYF

J gene: TRBJ2-2
V gene: TRBV25-1
D gene: NA
clone size: few
CDR3 DNA: TGTGCCAGCAGCGCGACAGAGAACACCGGGGAGCTGTTTTTT
CDR3 protein: CASSATENTGELFF

J gene: TRBJ2-2
V gene: TRBV7-6
D gene: NA
clone size: NA
CDR3 DNA: TGTGCCAGCAGCAAACAGGGCGTCGGGGAGCTGTTTTTT
CDR3 protein: CASSKQGVGELFF

J gene: TRBJ2-1
V gene: TRBV6-2/TRBV6-3
D gene: NA
clone size: NA
CDR3 DNA: TGTGCCAGCGGTGGGGGGAGCTCCTACAATGAGCAGTTCTTC
CDR3 protein: CASGGGSSYNEQFF

J gene: TRBJ2-5
V gene: TRBV7-6
D gene: NA
clone size: few
CDR3 DNA: TGTGCCAGCAGCTTAGTTGACTGGGTCAGCCAAGAGACCCAGTACTTC
CDR3 protein: CASSLVDWVSQETQYF

J gene: TRBJ1-1
V gene: TRBV3-1
D gene: TRBD1
clone size: NA
CDR3 DNA: TGTGCCAGCAGCCAAGATCGGCAGGGGGCGGAAACTGAAGCTTTCTTT
CDR3 protein: CASSQDRQGAETEAFF

J gene: TRBJ2-5
V gene: TRBV27
D gene: NA
clone size: NA
CDR3 DNA: TGTGCCAGCAGTTTATCGACGGGAGAAGAGACCCAGTACTTC
CDR3 protein: CASSLSTGEETQYF

J gene: TRBJ1-5
V gene: TRBV27
D gene: NA
clone size: few
CDR3 DNA: TGTGCCAGCAGTTTGCCCGGAGCCAATCAGCCCCAGCATTTT
CDR3 protein: CASSLPGANQPQHF

J gene: TRBJ1-3
V gene: TRBV7-9
D gene: NA
clone size: NA
CDR3 DNA: TGTGCCAGCAGCTCCCCCGGGAGCCTCTCTGGAAACACCATATATTTT
CDR3 protein: CASSSPGSLSGNTIYF

J gene: TRBJ1-2
V gene: TRBV7-8
D gene: NA
clone size: few
CDR3 DNA: TGTGCCGGCAGCTTCGGATCAAAGACCAGGGATGGCTACACCTTC
CDR3 protein: CAGSFGSKTRDGYTF

J gene: TRBJ2-7
V gene: TRBV10-3
D gene: NA
clone size: NA
CDR3 DNA: TGTGCCACTAAATGGACAGACCCAGATGAGCAGTACTTC
CDR3 protein: CATKWTDPDEQYF

J gene: TRBJ2-7
V gene: TRBV6-2/TRBV6-3
D gene: TRBD2
clone size: many
CDR3 DNA: TGTGCCAGCAGTTTAGCGGGTCCCAGCTCCTACGAGCAGTACTTC
CDR3 protein: CASSLAGPSSYEQYF

J gene: TRBJ1-2
V gene: TRBV7-9
D gene: NA
clone size: NA
CDR3 DNA: TGTGCCAGCGGGAGGTCAGGGGGCTACACCTTC
CDR3 protein: CASGRSGGYTF

J gene: TRBJ2-5
V gene: TRBV7-2
D gene: NA
clone size: NA
CDR3 DNA: TGTGCCAGCAGCAACATCGGTGCGAGCGACGTAGGACAAGAGACCCAGTACTTC
CDR3 protein: CASSNIGASDVGQETQYF

J gene: TRBJ1-1
V gene: TRBV29-1
D gene: NA
clone size: NA
CDR3 DNA: TGCAGCGCTGAACGGACGGACACTGAAGCTTTCTTT
CDR3 protein: CSAERTDTEAFF

J gene: TRBJ2-3
V gene: TRBV5-1
D gene: TRBD2
clone size: few
CDR3 DNA: TGCGCCAGCAGCTTGGGGCGAGCGGGAGCAAAAACAGATACGCAGTATTTT
CDR3 protein: CASSLGRAGAKTDTQYF

J gene: TRBJ2-7
V gene: TRBV28
D gene: NA
clone size: NA
CDR3 DNA: TGTGCCAGCAGTTTGCGGGGCGATACAAAATACGAGCAGTACTTC
CDR3 protein: CASSLRGDTKYEQYF

J gene: TRBJ2-7
V gene: TRBV29-1
D gene: TRBD1
clone size: few
CDR3 DNA: TGCAGCGTTGAGGACAGGGACTACGAGCAGTACTTC
CDR3 protein: CSVEDRDYEQYF

J gene: TRBJ2-5
V gene: TRBV5-1
D gene: TRBD2
clone size: NA
CDR3 DNA: TGCGCCAGCAGCTTGGTTGGACTAGCCCAGGGAGGAGAGACCCAGTACTTC
CDR3 protein: CASSLVGLAQGGETQYF

J gene: TRBJ2-1
V gene: TRBV5-1
D gene: TRBD2
clone size: NA
CDR3 DNA: TGCGCCAGCAGCTTAGGCCGAAAACTAGCGGGGGTATCCTACAATGAGCAGTTCTTC
CDR3 protein: CASSLGRKLAGVSYNEQFF

J gene: TRBJ2-1
V gene: TRBV28
D gene: NA
clone size: few
CDR3 DNA: TGTGCCAGCAGCCCCCCTTACGGAGGGAACGAGCAGTTCTTC
CDR3 protein: CASSPPYGGNEQFF

J gene: TRBJ2-1
V gene: TRBV6-1
D gene: TRBD1
clone size: few
CDR3 DNA: TGTGCCAGCAGTGGCGGACAGGAGATATTCTACAATGAGCAGTTCTTC
CDR3 protein: CASSGGQEIFYNEQFF

J gene: TRBJ2-7
V gene: TRBV20-1
D gene: TRBD2
clone size: NA
CDR3 DNA: TGCAGCCTTGGACGAGCGGGGGGTTACGAGCAGTACTTC
CDR3 protein: CSLGRAGGYEQYF

J gene: TRBJ1-1
V gene: TRBV20-1
D gene: NA
clone size: NA
CDR3 DNA: TGCAGTGCTGGAGTGGGGGACACTGAAGCTTTCTTT
CDR3 protein: CSAGVGDTEAFF